This TCR beta chain was captured by sequencing in a study of response to subunit inactivated influenza vaccine. TCRdb used MiXCR to reprocess the RT-PCR reads, holding one entry per CDR3 protein. The sample lists 530,000 or so distinct CDR3 sequences, less than 30% occurring once. V was clipped by 3 bases and J by 1 base, with 9 bases between them. Germline loops: CDR1 SGHVS, CDR2 FQNEAQ. The CDR3 covers 14 residues. This clonotype appeared a few times. This sequence joins TRBV7-8 and TRBJ1-2; D call uncertain. The sequencing used CD4+ T cells sorted from PBMCs, collected roughly 5 days after vaccination. The source of this sequence is a man between 50 and 59 years old who received an inactivated influenza vaccine. This chain's CDR3 is CASSFQPHNYGYTF. Here the CDR3 DNA reads TGTGCCAGCAGCTTCCAACCCCATAACTATGGCTACACCTTC.